This T cell receptor (beta chain) emerged from a study of T cells in Graves' hyperthyroidism and ophthalmopathy. The CDR3 loop spans 12 amino acids. The germline V and J ends were trimmed by 4 bases and 8 bases, with 9 bases remaining between them. Germline assignment: CDR1 SNHLY and CDR2 FYNNEI. This clonotype has at least ten counts. TCR beta CDR3 region amplification was performed from RNA transcripts. When the TCR CDR3 underwent first-round RT-PCR, the HTBI primer set was used. TCRdb ran MiXCR on the multiplex PCR reads and lists one entry per CDR3 protein. Of around 290,000 distinct CDR3 sequences listed, about an eighth are singletons.

This receptor was taken from a woman younger than 45 with Graves' hyperthyroidism that later progressed to Graves' ophthalmopathy. The chain carries TRBV2 and TRBJ2-1; D may be TRBD1 or TRBD2 (5 bases each). The sequenced sample consisted of blood. CDR3 sequence reads: CASSGGFDEQFF. CDR3 DNA sequence: TGTGCCAGCAGTGGGGGGTTCGATGAGCAGTTCTTC.